Presented here are 21 T cell receptor beta chains from one specimen sequenced in a study of blood T cell repertoires in COVID-19. Repertoires were generated with immunoSEQ multiplex PCR, while TCRdb's copy carries only in-frame clones and drops some. The table includes approximately 50,000 clones, about 88% detected once. Source material: peripheral blood. The receptors stem from a human donor in a cohort sampled during active COVID-19.

V is TRBV20-1 and J is TRBJ1-2; D not certain. The germline gives CDR1 DFQATT, CDR2 SNEGSKA (reference sequence). The CDR3 spans 15 residues. Trimming removed 3 bases at V and 0 bases at J, with 14 bases between. The chain's CDR3 is CSASRTGLTNYGYTF. The CDR3 DNA follows: TGCAGTGCTAGTCGGACGGGGTTGACTAACTATGGCTACACCTTC.

V is TRBV7-9 and J is TRBJ2-3; 7 nucleotides match TRBD2. This CDR3 contains 14 residues. Germline trimming cut 5 bases from V and 2 bases from J; bases unmatched to any gene: 4. CDR1 and CDR2 (germline): SEHNR, FQNEAQ (reference sequence). The CDR3 DNA follows: TGTGCCAGCAGCCCTAGCGGACTCACAGATACGCAGTATTTT. Its protein is CASSPSGLTDTQYF.

The chain has TRBV19 and TRBJ2-3, with 14 bases lining up with TRBD2. Germline V gene lookup returns CDR1 LNHDA and CDR2 SQIVND (reference sequence). Germline trimming cut 4 bases from V and 7 bases from J; bases unmatched to any gene: 4. The CDR3 runs to 15 residues. The CDR3 nucleotides are TGTGCCAGTAGTACAAGACTAGCGGGAGGGAATACGCAGTATTTT. Its protein product is CASSTRLAGGNTQYF.

The rearrangement joins TRBV19 to TRBJ1-6; D might be TRBD1 (5 bases). The CDR3 totals 14 residues. The germline gives CDR1 LNHDA, CDR2 SQIVND (reference sequence). V lost 7 bases, J lost 2 bases, and 9 bases lay in between. The CDR3 sequence: CASTPGPYNSPLHF. Here the CDR3 DNA reads TGTGCCAGTACTCCAGGGCCCTATAATTCACCCCTCCACTTT.

The rearrangement links TRBV5-1 to TRBJ2-7, with TRBD1 matching 7 bases. The CDR3 has 18 residues. Per the germline V gene, CDR1 is SGHRS and CDR2 is YFSETQ. The J segment lost 2 bases and the V segment lost 0 bases, leaving 14 bases of the junction unmatched. CDR3 sequence: CASSLGSGGTLRTYEQYF. The CDR3 region has the DNA TGCGCCAGCAGCTTGGGGTCAGGGGGAACTCTTCGGACCTACGAGCAGTACTTC.

J is TRBJ2-2 and V is TRBV10-3; 11 bases align to TRBD2. V was pared by 4 bases and J by 8 bases, with 15 bases of the junction left unmatched. Germline V gives CDR1 ENHRY, CDR2 SYGVKD. This CDR3 region has 18 residues. In nucleotides, the CDR3 is TGTGCCATCAGTGGAAGCTTGCCGACTAGCGGGGAGAGGGGGGAGCTGTTTTTT. This sequence encodes CAISGSLPTSGERGELFF.

The chain carries TRBV5-5 and TRBJ1-2; TRBD1 might be the D (6 bases). CDR3 length: 15 amino acids. The V end lost 0 bases, the J end lost 2 bases, and 11 bases lay between the germline ends. Germline V gives CDR1 SGHKS, CDR2 YYEKEE (reference sequence). The CDR3 reads CASSLDPRGNYGYTF. DNA of the CDR3: TGTGCCAGCAGCTTGGACCCCAGGGGAAACTATGGCTACACCTTC.

V is TRBV2 and J is TRBJ2-1; 7 bases are a match to TRBD1. The V gene's germline CDR1 is SNHLY and CDR2 FYNNEI. This CDR3 region has 13 residues. J gave up 3 bases and V 4 bases, and 0 bases lay outside the gene matches. CDR3 amino acids: CASSGTGYNEQFF. The CDR3 DNA sequence: TGTGCCAGCAGTGGGACAGGCTACAATGAGCAGTTCTTC.

This chain joins TRBV2 and TRBJ1-1; D unresolved. Trimming shortened V by 4 bases and J by 2 bases, and 8 bases separated the two germline ends. The CDR3 length is 13 residues. Germline V gene lookup returns CDR1 SNHLY and CDR2 FYNNEI. CDR3 DNA: TGTGCCAGCAGTGGAAGCTTCAACACTGAAGCTTTCTTT. Amino acids: CASSGSFNTEAFF.

The chain joins TRBV18 to TRBJ1-1; 7 bases match TRBD1. Trimming at V came to 3 bases and at J to 3 bases, leaving 1 base not matched to a gene. Germline lookup yields CDR1 KGHSH and CDR2 LQKENI. The CDR3 runs to 13 residues. CDR3 region: CASSPTGDTEAFF. The CDR3 nucleotides read TGTGCCAGCTCACCCACAGGGGACACTGAAGCTTTCTTT.

This clone showed up just a few times. V and J are TRBV27 and TRBJ2-7; D is tentatively TRBD1 or TRBD2 (10 bases each). There are 18 residues in the CDR3. Trimming removed 8 bases at V and 1 base at J, with 27 bases between. The germline CDR1 and CDR2 sequences are MNHEY and SMNVEV (reference sequence). In DNA form, the CDR3 reads TGTGCCAGCGGCCCGGGACAGGGGAGGACTAGCGGATCCTACGAGCAGTACGTC. This encodes CASGPGQGRTSGSYEQYV.

The V gene is TRBV27, the J gene TRBJ2-2; D perhaps matches TRBD1 (6 bases). The CDR3 covers 13 residues. V lost 0 bases to trimming and J lost 9 bases, with 8 bases between them. The germline V gene has CDR1 MNHEY and CDR2 SMNVEV (reference sequence). CDR3 in amino acids: CASSLSQGRELFF. CDR3 DNA: TGTGCCAGCAGTTTATCACAGGGCCGGGAGCTGTTTTTT.

The chain combines TRBV7-9 with TRBJ2-1; 7 bases map to TRBD2. Trimming removed 3 bases from V and 5 bases from J; junction bases left unmatched: 7. Germline lookup yields CDR1 SEHNR and CDR2 FQNEAQ (reference sequence). This CDR3 has 15 amino acids. CDR3: CASSFSGGGNNEQFF. For the CDR3, the DNA is TGTGCCAGCAGCTTTTCCGGCGGGGGTAACAATGAGCAGTTCTTC. Supplemented by reference TRBV7-9 and TRBJ2-1, the full variable domain reads DTGVSQNPRHKITKRGQNVTFRCDPISEHNRLYWYRQTLGQGPEFLTYFQNEAQLEKSRLLSDRFSAERPKGSFSTLEIQRTEQGDSAMYLCASSFSGGGNNEQFFGPGTRLTVL.

This clone was counted between two and nine times. CDR3 DNA: TGTGCCAGCAGTACAACAGGGGGATACCAGCCCCAGCATTTT. Encoded protein: CASSTTGGYQPQHF. The chain is built from TRBV2 and TRBJ1-5; 8 nucleotides agree with TRBD1. In germline, CDR1 is SNHLY, CDR2 FYNNEI. The CDR3 runs 14 residues. After removal of 5 bases from V and 7 bases from J, the junction contained 7 bases not matched to a gene.

The chain employs TRBV5-6 and TRBJ2-7; 9 nucleotides agree with TRBD1. This CDR3 comprises 14 residues. V shed 2 bases and J 3 bases; nucleotides not matched to a gene: 3. Germline CDR1 reads SGHDT; CDR2 reads YYEEEE. The DNA of the CDR3 is TGTGCCAGCAGCTTAGGGACAGGGTACTACGAGCAGTACGTC. Amino acids: CASSLGTGYYEQYV.

This clone was detected only once. The V and J genes are TRBV7-2 and TRBJ1-3, with D unclear. CDR1 is SGHTA and CDR2 is FQGNSA in the germline V gene. V lost 6 bases and J 0 bases, leaving 6 bases between the germline ends. The CDR3 contains 13 residues. The DNA of the CDR3 is TGTGCCAGCAGTTCCAACTCTGGAAACACCATATATTTT. Its translation: CASSSNSGNTIYF.

The chain joins TRBV11-2 to TRBJ1-1, with TRBD1 as a possible D gene (6 bases). The CDR3 loop spans 13 amino acids. V was trimmed by 5 bases and J by 5 bases, leaving 12 bases between them. Germline V gene lookup returns CDR1 SGHAT and CDR2 FQNNGV. CDR3 DNA: TGTGCCAGCAGCGCACAGGGAAGGACTGAAGCTTTCTTT. This sequence encodes CASSAQGRTEAFF.

The chain has TRBV3-1 (or the pseudogene TRBV3-2) and TRBJ1-1; weak D call: TRBD1 (6 bases). The CDR3 has 17 residues. Per germline, CDR1 LGHDT and CDR2 YNNKEL (reference sequence). Trimming left V 0 bases short and J 2 bases short, with 16 bases between. CDR3 nucleotide sequence: TGTGCCAGCAGCCAAGATGGGAGGGGGTATTTAAACACTGAAGCTTTCTTT. Translation gives CASSQDGRGYLNTEAFF.

This clone was seen only a few times. V usage is TRBV27 and J usage is TRBJ2-3; 12 bases map to TRBD2. V dropped 4 bases and J dropped 2; count of bases not matched to a gene: 4. This CDR3 spans 16 amino acids. The germline gives CDR1 MNHEY, CDR2 SMNVEV (reference sequence). CDR3 amino acids: CASSSPSGRATDTQYF. CDR3 coding DNA: TGTGCCAGCAGTTCCCCTAGCGGGAGGGCCACAGATACGCAGTATTTT.

The chain couples TRBV5-6 to TRBJ2-3; TRBD2 might be the D (6 bases). Trimming left V 0 bases short and J 5 bases short, with 10 bases between. Germline V gene data show CDR1 as SGHDT and CDR2 as YYEEEE. This CDR3 spans 14 amino acids. The CDR3 DNA sequence: TGTGCCAGCAGCTTGGGTTCGGGGGTAGATACGCAGTATTTT. Translating gives CASSLGSGVDTQYF.

To note about this clone: At one end the junction does not follow the germline gene, possibly because of a read error. The J gene is TRBJ1-4, the V gene TRBV11-3, with 9 bases fitting TRBD1. CDR1 and CDR2 (germline): SGHNT, YENEEA. The CDR3 extends over 18 amino acids. The CDR3 nucleotides are TGTGCCAGCAGCCTAGATAATGAGGGGACAGGGCAGGAAGAAAAACTGTTTTTT. Translating gives CASSLDNEGTGQEEKLFF. Complete variable domain (other parts from reference TRBV11-3 and TRBJ1-4): EAGVVQSPRYKIIEKKQPVAFWCNPISGHNTLYWYLQNLGQGPELLIRYENEEAVDDSQLPKDRFSAERLKGVDSTLKIQPAELGDSAVYLCASSLDNEGTGQEEKLFFGSGTQLSVL.